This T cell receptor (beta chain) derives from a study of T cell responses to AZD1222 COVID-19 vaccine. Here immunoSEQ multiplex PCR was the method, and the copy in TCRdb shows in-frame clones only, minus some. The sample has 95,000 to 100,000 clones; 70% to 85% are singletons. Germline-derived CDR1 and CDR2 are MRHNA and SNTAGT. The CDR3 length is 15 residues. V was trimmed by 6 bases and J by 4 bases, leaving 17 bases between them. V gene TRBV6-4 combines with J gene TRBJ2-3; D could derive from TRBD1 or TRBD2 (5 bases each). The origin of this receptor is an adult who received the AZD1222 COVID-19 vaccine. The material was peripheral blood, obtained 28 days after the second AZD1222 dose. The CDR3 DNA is TGTGCCAGCAGCCACCGGGGCAGGGCCGCAGATACGCAGTATTTT. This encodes CASSHRGRAADTQYF.